These T cell receptor beta chains were read from a single sample in a study of regulatory T cells in long-lasting Graves disease. MiXCR was run by TCRdb on the multiplex PCR reads, yielding one entry per CDR3 protein. The sample has more than 350,000 distinct CDR3 sequences; approximately 15% are singletons. A further study also used this sample, focusing on T cells in Graves' hyperthyroidism and ophthalmopathy.

The specimen was peripheral blood mononuclear cells (PBMCs), collected at new diagnosis, from a patient treated with antithyroid drugs. All receptors derive from a woman in her 30s with Graves disease. The CDR3 runs from the conserved cysteine through the conserved F or W. The order of the fields is V gene, clone size, D gene, J gene, CDR3 DNA, CDR3 protein. D genes are given only for firm matches. The size of a clone is reported for some rows only, either as once, few or many, or as a class for expanded clones.

TRBV5-1	many	.	TRBJ1-5	TGTGCCAGCAGCCCCGGGACGGCTAATCAGCCCCAGCATTTT	CASSPGTANQPQHF
TRBV7-9	many	TRBD2	TRBJ2-3	TGTGCCAGCACCGTCCGAGGCGGGACTAGCGGGAGGCCTGAGACAGATACGCAGTATTTT	CASTVRGGTSGRPETDTQYF
TRBV30	many	.	TRBJ2-2	TGTGCCTGGGGGCAGTTCACCGGGGAGCTGTTTTTT	CAWGQFTGELFF
TRBV5-1	many	TRBD2	TRBJ2-1	TGCGCCAGCAGGGGAGGCGAGCGGGAGTTAGAGCAGTTCTTC	CASRGGERELEQFF
TRBV28	many	.	TRBJ2-1	TGTGCCAGCGTCGCCCTGAGGCAGGGCGAAGAGCAGTTCTTC	CASVALRQGEEQFF
TRBV19	many	TRBD1	TRBJ1-1	TGTGCCAGCCGATTAGGGGACAGGAACACTGAAGCTTTCTTT	CASRLGDRNTEAFF
TRBV9	few	TRBD2	TRBJ2-1	TGTGCCAGCAGCGGATCTAGCGGGAAATCCTACAATGAGCAGTTCTTC	CASSGSSGKSYNEQFF
TRBV6-2/TRBV6-3	many	.	TRBJ2-1	TGTGCCAGCAGGGCTAGGACAAGCCTGACCTACAATGAGCAGTTCTTC	CASRARTSLTYNEQFF
TRBV4-1	.	.	TRBJ1-1	TGCGCCAGCAGCCAAGCGTGGGGTCTCTACACTGAAGCTTTCTTT	CASSQAWGLYTEAFF
TRBV6-9	many	TRBD1	TRBJ2-7	TGTGCCAGCAGTTACCCGGACAGGGGGCTCTACGAGCAGTACTTC	CASSYPDRGLYEQYF
TRBV18	many	.	TRBJ1-5	TGTGCCAGCAGCTTAGGCCGAGATCAGCCCCAGCATTTT	CASSLGRDQPQHF
TRBV20-1	many	.	TRBJ1-1	TGCAGTGCTAGGTTGGGGATCCAAGTTCACACTGAAGCTTTCTTT	CSARLGIQVHTEAFF
TRBV10-3	few	.	TRBJ2-2	TGTGCCATCAGGGGCGGAACCACCGGGGAGCTGTTTTTT	CAIRGGTTGELFF
TRBV28	many	TRBD1	TRBJ2-2	TGTGCCAGCAGCCGACAGGGCCGCACCGGGGAGCTGTTTTTT	CASSRQGRTGELFF
TRBV2	many	.	TRBJ1-3	TGTGCCAGCAGGGGGACGTATACCTCTGGAAACACCATATATTTT	CASRGTYTSGNTIYF
TRBV7-3	many	.	TRBJ2-2	TGTGCCAGCAGCTTCACTCGAACCGGGGAGCTGTTTTTT	CASSFTRTGELFF
TRBV19	.	TRBD1	TRBJ1-6	TGTGCCAGTAGCGTACTGACAGGGCGATCACCCCTCCACTTT	CASSVLTGRSPLHF
TRBV6-2/TRBV6-3	many	TRBD2	TRBJ2-1	TGTGCCAGCAGTTGGACTAGCGGGAGTATCACCCCGAGAGGCAATGAGCAGTTCTTC	CASSWTSGSITPRGNEQFF
TRBV20-1	few	TRBD1	TRBJ2-7	TGCAGTGCTCTCTCAGGGGGCCTCCGCTACGAGCAGTACTTC	CSALSGGLRYEQYF
TRBV27	few	.	TRBJ1-3	TGTGCCACGGGCTCTGGAAACACCATATATTTT	CATGSGNTIYF
TRBV9	.	.	TRBJ1-5	TGTGCCAGCAGCGTAGATGGGAGCCCTTATCAGCCCCAGCATTTT	CASSVDGSPYQPQHF
TRBV4-1	many	.	TRBJ1-1	TGCGCCAGCAGCGGAGCCGCCGGACAATTGAACACTGAAGCTTTCTTT	CASSGAAGQLNTEAFF
TRBV12-5	many	.	TRBJ1-4	TGTGCTAGTGGTTTGAGGGAACGCGAAAAACTGTTTTTT	CASGLREREKLFF
TRBV7-9	many	.	TRBJ2-7	TGTGCCAGCAGCTCCCTTTTGGGGGACCCCCACGAGCAGTACTTC	CASSSLLGDPHEQYF
TRBV24-1	.	TRBD2	TRBJ2-1	TGTGCCACCATGGGGACTAGTGTCTATGAGCAGTTCTTC	CATMGTSVYEQFF
TRBV2	many	TRBD1	TRBJ1-2	TGTGCCAGCAGTGAGGGCAGGGGGGACTATGGCTACACCTTC	CASSEGRGDYGYTF
TRBV29-1	many	TRBD1	TRBJ2-1	TGCAGCGTTGAAGGGGAAGGGACAGGGGGCAAAAATGAGCAGTTCTTC	CSVEGEGTGGKNEQFF
TRBV5-1	.	.	TRBJ2-4	TGCGCCAGCAGCTTGGGCAGGGTAGCCAAAAACATTCAGTACTTC	CASSLGRVAKNIQYF
TRBV20-1	many	.	TRBJ2-5	TGCAGTGCTAGAGGGACAGCGAATCAAGAGACCCAGTACTTC	CSARGTANQETQYF
TRBV11-3	many	.	TRBJ1-3	TGTGCCAGCAGCCAGGGGTCTGGAAACACCATATATTTT	CASSQGSGNTIYF
TRBV29-1	many	TRBD2	TRBJ2-1	TGCAGCGTTGCCGGAGCGGGAGGGTCTTTCTCCGTTTACAATGAGCAGTTCTTC	CSVAGAGGSFSVYNEQFF
TRBV12-3/TRBV12-4	many	.	TRBJ1-5	TGTGCCAGCGTTGGGGCAGCGAATCAGCCCCAGCATTTT	CASVGAANQPQHF
TRBV10-3	many	TRBD2	TRBJ2-1	TGTGCCATCAGTGAGTCGACGACTAGCGGGGCCTACAATGAGCAGTTCTTC	CAISESTTSGAYNEQFF
TRBV20-1	.	.	TRBJ2-3	TGCAGTGCCGGACAGATCACAGATACGCAGTATTTT	CSAGQITDTQYF
TRBV13	many	.	TRBJ2-1	TGTGCCAGCAGCTTGGGGCGGAGTAATGAGCAGTTCTTC	CASSLGRSNEQFF
TRBV11-3	.	TRBD2	TRBJ2-2	TGTGCCAGCAGCTTTGGACTAGCGGGAGGAACCGGGGAGCTGTTTTTT	CASSFGLAGGTGELFF
TRBV2	many	.	TRBJ2-5	TGTGCCAGCAGTGTTATGAGACGCCAGATTTCAGAGACCCAGTACTTC	CASSVMRRQISETQYF
TRBV19	.	TRBD1	TRBJ1-5	TGTGCCAGTAGTCTATTGACAGGGGGCGGAAATCAGCCCCAGCATTTT	CASSLLTGGGNQPQHF
TRBV3-1	many	.	TRBJ2-3	TGTGCCAGCAGCCAAGACTGGGGTACAGATACGCAGTATTTT	CASSQDWGTDTQYF
TRBV19	.	TRBD2	TRBJ2-6	TGTGCCAGTAGGGGGGGGGGCTCTGGGGCCAACGTCCTGACTTTC	CASRGGGSGANVLTF
TRBV6-2/TRBV6-3	.	.	TRBJ2-2	TGTGCCAGCAGTTACGGGGGGGCGGGCACCGGGGAGCTGTTTTTT	CASSYGGAGTGELFF
TRBV5-1	.	TRBD1	TRBJ1-2	TGCGCCAGCAGCCCGCTGACAGGGGGCGACCTCTATGGCTACACCTTC	CASSPLTGGDLYGYTF
TRBV7-9	few	.	TRBJ2-7	TGTGCCAGCAGCTTTCGGGACACCCCCTACGAGCAGTACTTC	CASSFRDTPYEQYF
TRBV6-2/TRBV6-3	.	TRBD2	TRBJ2-7	TGTGCCAGCAGTTACTCGACTAGTAGCGGGAGCGAGCAGTACTTC	CASSYSTSSGSEQYF
TRBV20-1	.	.	TRBJ2-6	TGCAGTGCTAGAGCGCGTTCAGGGGCATCTGGGGCCAACGTCCTGACTTTC	CSARARSGASGANVLTF
TRBV9	few	.	TRBJ2-7	TGTGCCAGCAGCGTAGCCCAGGGCCACGAGCAGTACTTC	CASSVAQGHEQYF
TRBV12-3/TRBV12-4	many	.	TRBJ2-1	TGTGCCAGCAGTTTAGGCTCAGATAATGAGCAGTTCTTC	CASSLGSDNEQFF